Below are 21 T cell receptor beta chains sequenced from a single sample in a study of cytotoxic CD8 clonotypes in ibrutinib-treated CLL. Repertoires were generated with immunoSEQ multiplex PCR, while TCRdb's copy carries only in-frame clones and drops some. The sample yields roughly 110,000 clones, roughly 57% seen once. The material was PBMCs, obtained after 24 months of ibrutinib treatment. The receptors originated from a human donor with chronic lymphocytic leukemia.

The rearrangement links TRBV7-2 to TRBJ1-6, with TRBD1 as a possible D gene (5 bases). Deletions cut 1 base from V and 8 bases from J, with 12 bases between. The germline CDR1 and CDR2 sequences are SGHTA and FQGNSA. The CDR3 is 15 residues long. The CDR3 loop is CASSLGGDRYSPLHF. The DNA for the CDR3 is TGTGCCAGCAGCTTAGGAGGGGACCGGTATTCACCCCTCCACTTT.

The rearrangement links TRBV28 to TRBJ1-6, with TRBD1 matching 11 bases. This CDR3 contains 14 residues. Germline V gives CDR1 MDHEN, CDR2 SYDVKM. The V gene end was trimmed by 5 bases and the J gene end by 9 bases; junction bases not matched to a gene: 3. The chain's CDR3 is CASSRGQGGSPLHF. The CDR3, as DNA: TGTGCCAGCAGTCGGGGACAGGGGGGTTCACCCCTCCACTTT.

This chain joins TRBV7-3 and TRBJ1-2; TRBD1 matches 11 bases. The J segment lost 4 bases and the V segment lost 5 bases, leaving 15 bases of the junction unmatched. The CDR3 contains 18 residues. The germline V gene has CDR1 SGHTA and CDR2 FQGTGA. The CDR3 reads CASSPQSSGTGGLYGYTF. In DNA, the CDR3 is TGTGCCAGCAGCCCTCAGTCCTCCGGGACAGGGGGGCTCTATGGCTACACCTTC. The entire variable domain, with the rest obtained from reference TRBV7-3 and TRBJ1-2, is as follows: GAGVSQTPSNKVTEKGKYVELRCDPISGHTALYWYRQSLGQGPEFLIYFQGTGAADDSGLPNDRFFAVRPEGSVSTLKIQRTERGDSAVYLCASSPQSSGTGGLYGYTFGSGTRLTVV.

There are a few counts of this clone. V gene TRBV5-1 combines with J gene TRBJ2-7; no reliable D call. V lost 4 bases and J lost 4, with 9 bases in between. Germline V lookup: CDR1 SGHRS, CDR2 YFSETQ. The CDR3 covers 12 residues. The CDR3 sequence is CASSRSQYEQYF. As DNA, the CDR3 is TGCGCCAGCAGCCGCTCCCAATACGAGCAGTACTTC.

The chain links TRBV5-1 to TRBJ1-2; a weak D match, TRBD1 (6 bases). The CDR3 length is 18 residues. Germline CDR1 is SGHRS and CDR2 is YFSETQ. Trimming removed 0 bases at V and 6 bases at J, with 24 bases between. CDR3 nucleotide sequence: TGCGCCAGCAGCTTGGCCCCAGCTTCAGGGGCGCGAGGGGATGGCTACACCTTC. Protein: CASSLAPASGARGDGYTF.

The CDR3 nucleotides are TGTGCCAGCAGCCCTACAGGGGAGGGCACAGATACGCAGTATTTT. As protein: CASSPTGEGTDTQYF. This chain connects TRBV9 to TRBJ2-3, with D maybe TRBD1 (7 bases). The CDR3 is 15 amino acids. V lost 4 bases to trimming and J lost 1 base, with 13 bases between them. Germline V gene lookup returns CDR1 SGDLS and CDR2 YYNGEE.

This chain uses TRBV27 with TRBJ2-1; TRBD2 aligns across 15 bases. V lost 5 bases to trimming and J lost 9 bases; unmatched junction nucleotides: 8. This CDR3 has 16 residues. Per the germline V gene, CDR1 is MNHEY and CDR2 is SMNVEV (reference sequence). The CDR3, as DNA: TGTGCCAGCAGTAAGGGACTAGCGGGGGGTTCGGGTGAGCAGTTCTTC. Translated, it gives CASSKGLAGGSGEQFF.

This chain joins TRBV27 and TRBJ1-2, with D hard to call. This CDR3 has 13 amino acids. The ends were cut back, 3 bases at V and 9 bases at J, with 14 bases in the middle. Germline V CDR1 and CDR2: MNHEY, SMNVEV (reference sequence). DNA of the CDR3: TGTGCCAGCAGTTTGTCCCGATCTATGAGCTACACCTTC. Translated: CASSLSRSMSYTF.

The rearrangement joins TRBV7-2 to TRBJ2-4; unclear D gene. Germline-derived CDR1 and CDR2 are SGHTA and FQGNSA. The ends were cut back, 1 base at V and 8 bases at J, with 9 bases in the middle. The CDR3 spans 13 residues. The CDR3 spells CASSLGGGDIQYF. CDR3 bases: TGTGCCAGCAGCTTAGGTGGTGGGGACATTCAGTACTTC.

In this sample, this clone turned up a few times. CDR3 in DNA: TGTGCCAGCAGCTTGGGTGGGCGTCGGGACTCCAAAGATACGCAGTATTTT. Protein sequence: CASSLGGRRDSKDTQYF. The J gene is TRBJ2-3, the V gene TRBV5-4; the D gene is possibly TRBD2 (6 bases). Germline V gives CDR1 SGHNT, CDR2 YYREEE (reference sequence). V was trimmed by 0 bases and J by 5 bases, leaving 19 bases between them. This CDR3 has 17 residues.

The chain has TRBV23-1 and TRBJ2-5; 13 nucleotides align to TRBD2. TRBV23-1 is reported as an ORF; its role is uncertain. Trimming took 2 bases from V and 2 from J; bases not matched to a gene: 8. The CDR3 extends over 18 amino acids. This chain's CDR3 is CASSQPNGLAGVQETQYF. CDR3 DNA sequence: TGCGCCAGCAGTCAACCCAATGGACTAGCGGGGGTTCAAGAGACCCAGTACTTC.

In its sample, this clone was seen a few times. The J gene is TRBJ2-7, the V gene TRBV7-7, with D possibly TRBD2 on 6 matching bases. Trimming removed 8 bases from V and 1 base from J, with 12 bases in between. The CDR3 is made up of 13 amino acids. Germline V gene data show CDR1 as SSHAT and CDR2 as FNYEAQ (reference sequence). DNA of the CDR3: TGTGCCAGCGGGCGGGGCCCTTCCTACGAGCAGTACTTC. The encoded protein is CASGRGPSYEQYF.

This rearrangement joins TRBV5-1 to TRBJ1-3; no clear D gene. Germline V gene sequence: CDR1 SGHRS, CDR2 YFSETQ. V gave up 3 bases and J gave up 0 bases, with 7 bases separating them. CDR3 length: 14 residues. CDR3 in amino acids: CASSSQLSGNTIYF. Written as DNA, the CDR3 is TGCGCCAGCAGCTCACAGCTCTCTGGAAACACCATATATTTT.

V is TRBV5-1 and J is TRBJ2-5; no clear D. This CDR3 contains 14 residues. With 0 bases removed from V and 2 bases from J, the gap between germline ends came to 8 bases. Per the germline V gene, CDR1 is SGHRS and CDR2 is YFSETQ. The CDR3 sequence: CASSLESSQETQYF. The CDR3 DNA follows: TGCGCCAGCAGCTTGGAGTCCTCACAAGAGACCCAGTACTTC.

V and J are TRBV4-1 and TRBJ2-5; D is unresolved. This CDR3 comprises 17 residues. V shed 2 bases and J shed 5 bases, with 21 bases lying between them. Germline V gene lookup returns CDR1 MGHRA and CDR2 YSYEKL. CDR3: CASSQLGRSPTGETQYF. CDR3 sequence (DNA): TGCGCCAGCAGCCAATTGGGCAGGTCTCCCACTGGGGAGACCCAGTACTTC.

The chain uses TRBV11-3 and TRBJ2-5; TRBD2 agrees at 9 bases. The CDR3 is 14 amino acids. Germline V gives CDR1 SGHNT, CDR2 YENEEA. V shed 5 bases and J 5 bases; nucleotides not matched to a gene: 6. The CDR3, as DNA: TGTGCCAGCAGCCGCGGGGGGGCCGTTGAGACCCAGTACTTC. Its translation is CASSRGGAVETQYF. The whole variable domain, remainder taken from reference TRBV11-3 and TRBJ2-5, is EAGVVQSPRYKIIEKKQPVAFWCNPISGHNTLYWYLQNLGQGPELLIRYENEEAVDDSQLPKDRFSAERLKGVDSTLKIQPAELGDSAVYLCASSRGGAVETQYFGPGTRLLVL.

V gene TRBV19 combines with J gene TRBJ2-7; D call uncertain. The germline V and J ends were trimmed by 8 bases and 1 base, with 12 bases remaining between them. Germline V CDR1 and CDR2: LNHDA, SQIVND (reference sequence). The CDR3 has 13 residues. CDR3 nucleotides: TGTGCCAGTGATAGCAGGCGGTCCTACGAGCAGTACTTC. Translation gives CASDSRRSYEQYF.

The gene calls are TRBV19 and TRBJ2-6, with 7 bases matching TRBD2. The J segment lost 1 base and the V segment lost 5 bases, leaving 8 bases of the junction unmatched. Per the germline V gene, CDR1 is LNHDA and CDR2 is SQIVND (reference sequence). The CDR3 is made up of 17 amino acids. The CDR3 loop reads CASSQGGGGSGANVLTF. Written as DNA, the CDR3 is TGTGCCAGTAGTCAGGGTGGCGGGGGATCTGGGGCCAACGTCCTGACTTTC.

The chain joins TRBV30 to TRBJ2-5, with 7 bases identical to TRBD1. CDR3 length equals 15 residues. V gave up 4 bases and J gave up 0 bases; unmatched junction bases: 8. CDR1 and CDR2 from the germline V gene are GTSNPN and SVGIG (reference sequence). The chain's CDR3 is CAWTVGQSYQETQYF. As DNA, the CDR3 is TGTGCCTGGACCGTGGGACAGTCTTACCAAGAGACCCAGTACTTC. Full variable domain (outside the CDR3, taken from reference TRBV30 and TRBJ2-5): SQTIHQWPATLVQPVGSPLSLECTVEGTSNPNLYWYRQAAGRGLQLLFYSVGIGQISSEVPQNLSASRPQDRQFILSSKKLLLSDSGFYLCAWTVGQSYQETQYFGPGTRLLVL.

In this sample, this clone turned up a few times. The rearrangement joins TRBV5-1 to TRBJ2-7; no firm D call. Between the trimmed V and J ends, which lost 0 bases and 4 bases, there was a span of 14 bases. The CDR3 loop spans 15 amino acids. The germline CDR1 and CDR2 sequences are SGHRS and YFSETQ. The CDR3 coding sequence is TGCGCCAGCAGCTTGGGAGCAGATATGAGGTACGAGCAGTACTTC. This translates into CASSLGADMRYEQYF. Full variable domain (missing parts from reference TRBV5-1 and TRBJ2-7): KAGVTQTPRYLIKTRGQQVTLSCSPISGHRSVSWYQQTPGQGLQFLFEYFSETQRNKGNFPGRFSGRQFSNSRSEMNVSTLELGDSALYLCASSLGADMRYEQYFGPGTRLTVT.

The genes are TRBV6-5 and TRBJ1-6, with TRBD1 as a possible D gene (6 bases). Germline assignment: CDR1 MNHEY and CDR2 SVGAGI. The CDR3 contains 15 residues. V lost 6 bases to trimming and J lost 6 bases, with 15 bases between them. The CDR3 spells CASRRGTPANSPLHF. The DNA of the CDR3 is TGTGCCAGCAGACGGGGGACACCCGCTAATTCACCCCTCCACTTT.